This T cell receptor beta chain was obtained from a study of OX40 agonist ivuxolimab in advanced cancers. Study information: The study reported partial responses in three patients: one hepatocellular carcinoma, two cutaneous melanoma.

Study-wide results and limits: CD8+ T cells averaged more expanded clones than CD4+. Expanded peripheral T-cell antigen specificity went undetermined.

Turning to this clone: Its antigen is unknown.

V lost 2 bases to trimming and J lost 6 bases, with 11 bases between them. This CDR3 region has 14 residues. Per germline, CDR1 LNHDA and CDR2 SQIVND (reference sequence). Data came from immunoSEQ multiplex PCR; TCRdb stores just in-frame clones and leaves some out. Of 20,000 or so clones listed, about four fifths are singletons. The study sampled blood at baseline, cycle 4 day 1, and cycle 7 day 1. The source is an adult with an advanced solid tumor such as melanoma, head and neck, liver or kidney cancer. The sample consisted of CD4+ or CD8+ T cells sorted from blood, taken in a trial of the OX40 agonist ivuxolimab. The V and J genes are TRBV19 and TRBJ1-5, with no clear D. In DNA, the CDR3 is TGTGCCAGTAGTATATCGGAGGGCCCTCAGCCCCAGCATTTT. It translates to CASSISEGPQPQHF.